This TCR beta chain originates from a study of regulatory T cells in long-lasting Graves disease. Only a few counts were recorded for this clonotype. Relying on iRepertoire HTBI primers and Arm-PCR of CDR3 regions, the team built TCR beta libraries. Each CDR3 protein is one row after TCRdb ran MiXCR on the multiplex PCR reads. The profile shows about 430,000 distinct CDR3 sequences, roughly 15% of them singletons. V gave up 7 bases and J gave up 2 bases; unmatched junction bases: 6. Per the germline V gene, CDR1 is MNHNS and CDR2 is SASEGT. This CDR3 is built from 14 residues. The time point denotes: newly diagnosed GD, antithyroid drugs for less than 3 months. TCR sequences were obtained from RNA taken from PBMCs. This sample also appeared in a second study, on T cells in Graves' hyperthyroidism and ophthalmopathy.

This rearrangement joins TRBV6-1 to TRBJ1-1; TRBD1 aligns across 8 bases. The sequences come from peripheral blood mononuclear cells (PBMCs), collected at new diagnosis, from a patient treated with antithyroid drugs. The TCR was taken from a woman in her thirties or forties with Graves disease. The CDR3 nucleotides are TGTGCCAGCAAACCGGGACAGGAAAACACTGAAGCTTTCTTT. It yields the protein CASKPGQENTEAFF.